This paragraph covers one TCR beta chain sequence. The CDR3 contains 15 residues. With V trimmed by 7 bases and J by 2 bases, 9 bases remained unmatched. Germline CDR1 is MNHEY and CDR2 is SVGEGT. MiXCR, applied by TCRdb to the 5' RACE reads, yields one record per CDR3 protein. The sample consists of some 15,000 distinct CDR3 sequences, about 20% of them appearing once. The data were taken from a study of neurological immune-mediated disorders. Unsorted libraries used 2 million PBMCs kept at -80 degrees C. The TCR originated in a man aged 50-60 years in good health. The V and J genes are TRBV6-2 or TRBV6-3 and TRBJ2-7, with 9 bases identical to TRBD2. Input material: PBMCs. The CDR3 sequence: CASTQTSGVTYEQYF. The CDR3 nucleotides read TGTGCCAGCACCCAGACTAGCGGAGTGACCTACGAGCAGTACTTC.